Below, 24 T cell receptor beta chains from the same sample are listed, as sequenced in a study of T-cell memory formation after mild COVID-19. TCRdb re-analysed the 5' RACE reads in MiXCR, keeping a single row per CDR3 protein. Of approximately 260,000 distinct CDR3 sequences in the sample, about 20% were seen once. Sample: PBMCs or a T cell subset sorted from them (not recorded which). The receptor set was obtained from a man aged 18 to 35 who had mild COVID-19 (a few samples of this study predate the infection). Cell type and time point are not known.

This clonotype has just a few counts. The rearrangement uses TRBV7-9 and TRBJ2-1; the D gene is possibly TRBD1 (6 bases). The CDR3 runs to 15 residues. V was shortened by 5 bases and J by 9 bases, with 20 bases between the two germline ends. From germline, CDR1 is SEHNR and CDR2 FQNEAQ (reference sequence). CDR3 DNA: TGTGCCAGCAGCGCTTACAGGGAGTGGGCCGGTGAGCAGTTCTTC. Protein product: CASSAYREWAGEQFF.

In DNA form, the CDR3 reads TGTGCCAGCGGGGGAGATGAGCAGTTCTTC. Its translation: CASGGDEQFF. The chain couples TRBV7-9 to TRBJ2-1; D is possibly TRBD1 or TRBD2 (5 bases each). CDR1 is SEHNR and CDR2 is FQNEAQ in the germline V gene (reference sequence). Trimming removed 8 bases from V and 8 bases from J, with 7 bases in between. This CDR3 is 10 amino acids long.

J is TRBJ2-2 and V is TRBV3-1; tentatively, D is TRBD1 (5 bases). Germline CDR1 and CDR2: LGHDT and YNNKEL (reference sequence). Trimming left V 6 bases short and J 6 bases short, with 14 bases between. This CDR3 is built from 14 residues. The CDR3 is CASRGAPVAGELFF. DNA for the CDR3: TGTGCCAGCAGAGGGGCGCCGGTGGCCGGGGAGCTGTTTTTT.

This clonotype was recorded at least ten times. The chain links TRBV5-1 to TRBJ2-5; 14 nucleotides line up with TRBD2. CDR3 length: 16 residues. Germline CDR1 reads SGHRS; CDR2 reads YFSETQ. V trimming: 4 bases; J trimming: 5 bases; junction bases outside the gene matches: 7. Here the CDR3 DNA reads TGCGCCAGCAGCCCAGGACTAGCGGGGGGTCAGGAGACCCAGTACTTC. Residues: CASSPGLAGGQETQYF.

This clonotype was counted a few times. CDR3: CASSWAGRTEAFF. The CDR3, as DNA: TGTGCCAGCAGTTGGGCCGGGCGGACTGAAGCTTTCTTT. V and J are TRBV6-2 or TRBV6-3 and TRBJ1-1, with D hard to call. This CDR3 has 13 residues. Trimming cost V 4 bases and J 5 bases, with 11 bases left between them. Per germline, CDR1 MNHEY and CDR2 SVGEGT.

There are a few counts of this clonotype. V gene TRBV4-3 combines with J gene TRBJ2-2; no firm D call. CDR1 and CDR2 from the germline V gene are LGHNA and YSLEER. V lost 1 base and J 3 bases, leaving 6 bases between the germline ends. The CDR3 length is 14 residues. The CDR3 nucleotides are TGCGCCAGCAGCCAAGCGAAGGACACCGGGGAGCTGTTTTTT. It specifies CASSQAKDTGELFF.

This sequence joins TRBV12-3 or TRBV12-4 and TRBJ1-2, with D hard to call. V lost 3 bases to trimming and J lost 6 bases, with 11 bases between them. This CDR3 has 13 amino acids. CDR3 amino acids: CASSFDYGNGYTF. The CDR3 region has the DNA TGTGCCAGCAGTTTCGACTACGGAAATGGCTACACCTTC.

The CDR3 bases are TGTGCCAGCAGCGGGTGGGACAGGGGTCTGACTGAAGCTTTCTTT. It codes for CASSGWDRGLTEAFF. The gene calls are TRBV7-9 and TRBJ1-1; 10 nucleotides line up with TRBD1. Germline assignment: CDR1 SEHNR and CDR2 FQNEAQ (reference sequence). V trimming: 5 bases; J trimming: 5 bases; junction bases outside the gene matches: 8. CDR3 size: 15 residues. Using reference TRBV7-9 and TRBJ1-1 for the parts outside the CDR3, the full variable domain is DTGVSQNPRHKITKRGQNVTFRCDPISEHNRLYWYRQTLGQGPEFLTYFQNEAQLEKSRLLSDRFSAERPKGSFSTLEIQRTEQGDSAMYLCASSGWDRGLTEAFFGQGTRLTVV.

This chain links TRBV5-1 with TRBJ2-1; perhaps D is TRBD1 or TRBD2 (6 bases each). Germline CDR1 reads SGHRS; CDR2 reads YFSETQ. The CDR3 loop spans 16 amino acids. Trimming pared 0 bases from V and 10 bases from J, leaving 20 bases between. The CDR3 reads CASSLASVGGYLEQFF. The CDR3 DNA reads as TGCGCCAGCAGCTTGGCCAGCGTGGGGGGCTACTTGGAGCAGTTCTTC.

This clonotype came up a few times. The chain employs TRBV5-1 and TRBJ2-2; D uncertain. The ends were cut back, 0 bases at V and 6 bases at J, with 6 bases in the middle. Germline CDR1 and CDR2: SGHRS and YFSETQ. The CDR3 totals 13 residues. The CDR3 DNA follows: TGCGCCAGCAGCTTGGAAGGGCCCGGGGAGCTGTTTTTT. Translating gives CASSLEGPGELFF. Looking up the rest from reference TRBV5-1 and TRBJ2-2 gives the full variable domain: KAGVTQTPRYLIKTRGQQVTLSCSPISGHRSVSWYQQTPGQGLQFLFEYFSETQRNKGNFPGRFSGRQFSNSRSEMNVSTLELGDSALYLCASSLEGPGELFFGEGSRLTVL.

Many counts were recorded for this clonotype. The chain links TRBV7-2 to TRBJ2-5, with TRBD2 identical over 11 bases. V lost 5 bases, J lost 3 bases, and 2 bases stayed unmatched. CDR1 and CDR2 (germline): SGHTA, FQGNSA. This CDR3 spans 14 amino acids. CDR3 amino acids: CASSQGLAEETQYF. The CDR3 coding sequence is TGTGCCAGCAGCCAGGGACTAGCGGAAGAGACCCAGTACTTC.

The J gene is TRBJ1-1, the V gene TRBV20-1; a weak D match, TRBD1 (5 bases). This CDR3 contains 13 residues. The germline V and J ends were trimmed by 6 bases and 0 bases, with 11 bases remaining between them. Germline V lookup: CDR1 DFQATT, CDR2 SNEGSKA (reference sequence). In DNA, the CDR3 is TGCAGTGCGAGACAGTTCATGAACACTGAAGCTTTCTTT. This translates into CSARQFMNTEAFF.

In this sample, this clonotype turned up a few times. The V gene is TRBV9, the J gene TRBJ2-7, with 9 bases lining up with TRBD2. CDR3 length: 14 amino acids. Germline trimming cut 5 bases from V and 5 bases from J; bases unmatched to any gene: 8. CDR1 SGDLS and CDR2 YYNGEE come from the germline V gene. Here the CDR3 DNA reads TGTGCCAGCAGTAGAGCGGGGGGACCGGACGAGCAGTACTTC. This gives the protein CASSRAGGPDEQYF.

Many counts were recorded for this clonotype. One junction end does not reproduce the germline sequence, and a read error may be involved. V and J are TRBV7-6 and TRBJ2-3; 9 nucleotides align to TRBD2. CDR1 SGHVS and CDR2 FNYEAQ come from the germline V gene. This CDR3 has 15 amino acids. The CDR3 DNA follows: TGTGCCAGCAGCGTAGCGGGGGCCAGCACAGATACGCAGTATTTT. Protein: CASSVAGASTDTQYF.

In its sample, this clonotype was seen once. This chain links TRBV7-9 with TRBJ1-2; 9 nucleotides match TRBD1. Per germline, CDR1 SEHNR and CDR2 FQNEAQ (reference sequence). The CDR3 runs to 15 residues. V was pared by 5 bases and J by 4 bases, with 8 bases of the junction left unmatched. CDR3 region: CASSKQGASGYGYTF. In nucleotides, the CDR3 is TGTGCCAGCAGCAAACAGGGGGCTAGCGGCTATGGCTACACCTTC.

The J gene is TRBJ2-1, the V gene TRBV12-3 or TRBV12-4; 7 bases are a match to TRBD2. The CDR3 extends over 14 amino acids. Germline trimming cut 4 bases from V and 7 bases from J; bases unmatched to any gene: 7. This CDR3 reads CASSSGLVVNEQFF. As DNA, the CDR3 is TGTGCCAGCAGTTCCGGACTAGTTGTAAATGAGCAGTTCTTC.

This clonotype was seen a handful of times. Written as DNA, the CDR3 is TGTGCCAGCAGCTTAGCCGAAGGGGGTCGGGGAGCTTTCTTT. Its translation is CASSLAEGGRGAFF. J is TRBJ1-1 and V is TRBV7-2, with D possibly TRBD1 on 6 matching bases. V lost 0 bases, J lost 10 bases, and 15 bases lay in between. The CDR3 extends over 14 amino acids. The germline gives CDR1 SGHTA, CDR2 FQGNSA.

The chain's CDR3 is CASSRDPTDTQYF. In DNA, the CDR3 is TGTGCCAGCAGCCGTGACCCGACAGATACGCAGTATTTT. V usage is TRBV7-2 and J usage is TRBJ2-3; D not resolved. The V gene lost 5 bases and the J gene lost 3 bases, with 9 bases spanning the gap. The CDR3 extends over 13 amino acids. CDR1 SGHTA and CDR2 FQGNSA come from the germline V gene.

This clonotype was seen more than once but under ten times. This CDR3 is CSAWGSGSEQYF. CDR3 DNA sequence: TGCAGTGCTTGGGGAAGCGGGAGCGAGCAGTACTTC. The chain is built from TRBV20-1 and TRBJ2-7; 8 nucleotides agree with TRBD2. There are 12 residues in the CDR3. V dropped 5 bases and J dropped 6; count of bases not matched to a gene: 6. CDR1 and CDR2 from the germline V gene are DFQATT and SNEGSKA (reference sequence).

A few counts support this clonotype. The rearrangement joins TRBV5-6 to TRBJ2-5; the match to TRBD2 covers 7 bases. Germline CDR1 and CDR2: SGHDT and YYEEEE. The CDR3 consists of 13 residues. Germline trimming cut 5 bases from V and 6 bases from J; bases unmatched to any gene: 7. CDR3 amino acids: CASRPGEGKTQYF. Here the CDR3 DNA reads TGTGCCAGCAGGCCGGGGGAGGGAAAGACCCAGTACTTC.

This clonotype has just a few counts. In DNA form, the CDR3 reads TGTGCCAGCAGTTACTCGAGTTCAGGCGATCCGTATGGCTACACCTTC. Its protein is CASSYSSSGDPYGYTF. The chain is built from TRBV6-5 and TRBJ1-2; D is uncertain. CDR3 size: 16 residues. V lost 0 bases, J lost 5 bases, and 16 bases lay in between. The germline V gene has CDR1 MNHEY and CDR2 SVGAGI.

The CDR3 region has the DNA TGTGCCAGTAAACCCGGGACAGGCGCCTACGAGCAGTACTTC. This codes for CASKPGTGAYEQYF. The chain is built from TRBV19 and TRBJ2-7; 8 nucleotides align to TRBD1. The germline CDR1 and CDR2 sequences are LNHDA and SQIVND (reference sequence). J lost 2 bases, V lost 7 bases, and 7 bases had no gene match. CDR3 length: 14 residues. The full variable domain, completed using reference TRBV19 and TRBJ2-7, is DGGITQSPKYLFRKEGQNVTLSCEQNLNHDAMYWYRQDPGQGLRLIYYSQIVNDFQKGDIAEGYSVSREKKESFPLTVTSAQKNPTAFYLCASKPGTGAYEQYFGPGTRLTVT.

V gene TRBV5-1 combines with J gene TRBJ2-1, with D unclear. The germline V and J ends were trimmed by 5 bases and 2 bases, with 17 bases remaining between them. CDR1 is SGHRS, CDR2 YFSETQ, per germline. This CDR3 has 16 amino acids. The CDR3 DNA follows: TGCGCCAGCAGGACCGGGCCTCAACGGGCCTACAATGAGCAGTTCTTC. It translates to CASRTGPQRAYNEQFF.

The rearrangement joins TRBV7-9 to TRBJ1-1; D remains ambiguous. The length of the CDR3 is 14 residues. The germline V gene has CDR1 SEHNR and CDR2 FQNEAQ (reference sequence). Trimming stripped 5 bases from V and 6 bases from J, with 16 bases between. The CDR3 loop reads CASSRHDPWAEAFF. The CDR3 DNA is TGTGCCAGCAGCCGACACGATCCTTGGGCTGAAGCTTTCTTT.